The 4 T cell receptor beta chains below were found in one sample sequenced in a study of blood T cell repertoires in COVID-19. The method was immunoSEQ multiplex PCR; TCRdb's version includes in-frame clones alone and lacks a portion of them. The sample carries about 320,000 clones, about 92% recorded once. The specimen was PBMCs or T cells enriched from blood (not recorded which). These receptors all come from a man aged 60 to 75 who had recovered from COVID-19.

The genes are TRBV6-2 or TRBV6-3 and TRBJ1-6; 9 positions agree with TRBD1. The J segment lost 8 bases and the V segment lost 4 bases, leaving 6 bases of the junction unmatched. Germline-derived CDR1 and CDR2 are MNHEY and SVGEGT. This CDR3 contains 15 residues. The CDR3 region has the DNA TGTGCCAGCAGTTTTCGAGACAGGGGGTATTCACCCCTCCACTTT. Its translation: CASSFRDRGYSPLHF.

This clone was seen just once. This CDR3 reads CAIRRPAGASYEQYF. CDR3 nucleotides: TGTGCCATCAGGCGTCCAGCGGGAGCATCCTACGAGCAGTACTTC. The chain joins TRBV10-3 to TRBJ2-7; 8 bases line up with TRBD2. This CDR3 is built from 15 residues. Germline V gene lookup returns CDR1 ENHRY and CDR2 SYGVKD. With V trimmed by 6 bases and J by 1 base, 8 bases remained unmatched.

This chain joins TRBV10-3 and TRBJ2-1; possibly TRBD2 for D (5 bases). Trimming shortened V by 1 base and J by 12 bases, and 10 bases separated the two germline ends. Germline CDR1 is ENHRY and CDR2 is SYGVKD. CDR3 size: 12 residues. CDR3 coding DNA: TGTGCCATCAGTGAGTATGGAGGTGGGCAGTTCTTC. Translating gives CAISEYGGGQFF.

V and J are TRBV2 and TRBJ2-7, with 7 bases that match TRBD1. The V and J ends lost 6 bases and 0 bases, in that order; junction bases with no gene match: 8. Germline-derived CDR1 and CDR2 are SNHLY and FYNNEI. The CDR3 totals 15 residues. The CDR3 DNA sequence: TGTGCCAGCAGCCGAGGGACAGTGAGCTCCTACGAGCAGTACTTC. As protein: CASSRGTVSSYEQYF.